The next 31 T cell receptor beta chains were all read from a single sample in a study of blood T cells in healthy people across ages. It was with a sample-barcoded 5' primer and a J-beta primer mix that a second PCR of roughly 6 to 12 cycles was run. TCRdb reanalysed the 5' RACE reads using MiXCR and keeps one entry per CDR3 protein. The profile covers around 1,800,000 distinct CDR3 sequences, with approximately 39% appearing a single time and roughly 24% taken by the ten largest. Material for sequencing was blood. These receptors were obtained from a human donor in good health.

V usage is TRBV7-6 and J usage is TRBJ2-1, with 11 bases lining up with TRBD2. CDR3 size: 16 residues. Germline values: CDR1 SGHVS, CDR2 FNYEAQ. The J segment lost 9 bases and the V segment lost 2 bases, leaving 9 bases of the junction unmatched. The CDR3 coding sequence is TGTGCCAGCAGCTTAAATAGCGGGGGGGTAGCCGGTGAGCAGTTCTTC. It encodes CASSLNSGGVAGEQFF.

This rearrangement joins TRBV29-1 to TRBJ1-2; D is perhaps TRBD1 (6 bases). The CDR3 totals 12 residues. In germline, CDR1 is SQVTM, CDR2 ANQGSEA. V shed 4 bases and J shed 8 bases, with 14 bases lying between them. CDR3 region: CSVGDIKWGYTF. CDR3 sequence (DNA): TGCAGCGTTGGGGACATAAAGTGGGGCTACACCTTC.

The gene calls are TRBV2 and TRBJ2-3, with D maybe TRBD2 (5 bases). Germline CDR1 is SNHLY and CDR2 is FYNNEI. V lost 6 bases, J lost 0 bases, and 13 bases lay in between. The CDR3 loop spans 15 amino acids. The CDR3 DNA follows: TGTGCCAGCAGGGCCGGACTCCGTAGCACAGATACGCAGTATTTT. Its protein product is CASRAGLRSTDTQYF. The complete variable domain, with remaining parts taken from reference TRBV2 and TRBJ2-3, reads EPEVTQTPSHQVTQMGQEVILRCVPISNHLYFYWYRQILGQKVEFLVSFYNNEISEKSEIFDDQFSVERPDGSNFTLKIRSTKLEDSAMYFCASRAGLRSTDTQYFGPGTRLTVL.

The gene calls are TRBV9 and TRBJ1-1, with TRBD1 matching over 9 bases. The V segment lost 4 bases and the J segment 3 bases; nucleotides outside the gene matches: 7. Germline V gene sequence: CDR1 SGDLS, CDR2 YYNGEE. The CDR3 is 15 amino acids. The CDR3 sequence is CASSPRDRAHTEAFF. In DNA form, the CDR3 reads TGTGCCAGCAGCCCCCGGGACAGGGCACACACTGAAGCTTTCTTT.

V usage is TRBV29-1 and J usage is TRBJ1-2, with 11 bases fitting TRBD1. The CDR3 runs to 12 residues. V shed 8 bases and J 7 bases; nucleotides not matched to a gene: 6. Germline V gene data show CDR1 as SQVTM and CDR2 as ANQGSEA. CDR3 sequence: CSSGTGGGGYTF. CDR3 sequence (DNA): TGCAGCTCGGGGACAGGGGGTGGTGGCTACACCTTC.

The CDR3 reads CSARDFNHYEQYF. DNA of the CDR3: TGCAGTGCTAGAGATTTTAACCACTACGAGCAGTACTTC. The V and J genes are TRBV20-1 and TRBJ2-7, with unresolved D. The germline V and J ends were trimmed by 0 bases and 3 bases, with 9 bases remaining between them. CDR3 length: 13 residues. Germline-derived CDR1 and CDR2 are DFQATT and SNEGSKA (reference sequence).

This clonotype was seen only a few times. The chain joins TRBV20-1 to TRBJ2-5, with a tentative D call TRBD2 (5 bases). CDR1 DFQATT and CDR2 SNEGSKA come from the germline V gene (reference sequence). The V end lost 6 bases, the J end lost 0 bases, and 14 bases lay between the germline ends. The CDR3 is made up of 14 amino acids. The CDR3 DNA reads TGCAGTGCGCTCGGGGTTTTGTACCAAGAGACCCAGTACTTC. This translates into CSALGVLYQETQYF.

The chain recombines TRBV6-6 with TRBJ2-7, with D hard to call. V lost 4 bases to trimming and J lost 2 bases, with 9 bases between them. The length of the CDR3 is 13 residues. The germline CDR1 and CDR2 sequences are MNHNY and SVGAGI (reference sequence). In nucleotides, the CDR3 is TGTGCCAGCAGTTTTCGGGTAGCCTACGAGCAGTACTTC. Amino acid sequence: CASSFRVAYEQYF.

This chain connects TRBV9 to TRBJ2-3; 9 bases line up with TRBD2. The J segment lost 4 bases and the V segment lost 0 bases, leaving 9 bases of the junction unmatched. The CDR3 has 17 amino acids. The V gene's germline CDR1 is SGDLS and CDR2 YYNGEE. CDR3 coding DNA: TGTGCCAGCAGCGTAGAGGCTAGCGGGGCTGTATCAGATACGCAGTATTTT. This translates into CASSVEASGAVSDTQYF.

The chain joins TRBV10-3 to TRBJ2-1; tentatively, D is TRBD1 or TRBD2 (5 bases each). The V and J ends lost 10 bases and 3 bases respectively, with 19 bases between them. CDR3 size: 15 residues. The V gene's germline CDR1 is ENHRY and CDR2 SYGVKD. As DNA, the CDR3 is TGTGCCACCACTCCGGGACGCTTTAGCTACAATGAGCAGTTCTTC. It codes for CATTPGRFSYNEQFF.

The chain joins TRBV7-6 to TRBJ1-6; D gene ambiguous. Germline V gives CDR1 SGHVS, CDR2 FNYEAQ. This CDR3 is 15 amino acids long. The V gene lost 2 bases and the J gene lost 7 bases, with 12 bases spanning the gap. The CDR3 bases are TGTGCCAGCAGCTTAAATGACCCTACGAATTCACCCCTCCACTTT. This encodes CASSLNDPTNSPLHF.

The table lists this clonotype with a few counts. This sequence joins TRBV29-1 and TRBJ1-1; 8 bases agree with TRBD1. The length of the CDR3 is 14 residues. The V gene's germline CDR1 is SQVTM and CDR2 ANQGSEA. Trimming at V came to 1 base and at J to 4 bases, leaving 5 bases not matched to a gene. For the CDR3, the DNA is TGCAGCGTTGAAGGGACAGGGCGTATCACTGAAGCTTTCTTT. This encodes CSVEGTGRITEAFF.

The chain has TRBV20-1 and TRBJ1-2; 8 bases line up with TRBD1. In germline, CDR1 is DFQATT, CDR2 SNEGSKA (reference sequence). The CDR3 consists of 12 residues. V shed 5 bases and J 4 bases; nucleotides not matched to a gene: 3. The CDR3, as DNA: TGCAGTGCTCCGGGGACAGGCTATGGCTACACCTTC. Encoded protein: CSAPGTGYGYTF.

The chain combines TRBV4-3 with TRBJ2-3; maybe TRBD2 (6 bases). The germline CDR1 and CDR2 sequences are LGHNA and YSLEER. Trimming removed 2 bases from V and 6 bases from J, with 12 bases in between. CDR3 length equals 14 residues. CDR3 residues: CASSQTSLADTQYF. The CDR3 region has the DNA TGCGCCAGCAGCCAAACTAGCTTAGCGGATACGCAGTATTTT.

CDR3 DNA: TGTGCCAGCAGCTTAGGGACTACCCTTCTCTACGAGCAGTACTTC. The encoded protein is CASSLGTTLLYEQYF. This chain uses TRBV13 with TRBJ2-7, with D possibly matching TRBD2 (5 bases). CDR3 length equals 15 residues. CDR1 and CDR2 (germline): PRHDT, FYEKMQ (reference sequence). The ends were cut back, 0 bases at V and 3 bases at J, with 12 bases in the middle. The full variable domain, rest sourced from reference TRBV13 and TRBJ2-7, is AAGVIQSPRHLIKEKRETATLKCYPIPRHDTVYWYQQGPGQDPQFLISFYEKMQSDKGSIPDRFSAQQFSDYHSELNMSSLELGDSALYFCASSLGTTLLYEQYFGPGTRLTVT.

This clonotype was seen only a few times. This chain links TRBV18 with TRBJ2-7, with 10 bases fitting TRBD1. From germline, CDR1 is KGHSH and CDR2 LQKENI. This CDR3 spans 16 amino acids. Trimming cost V 3 bases and J 3 bases; bases outside gene matches: 8. The CDR3 nucleotides read TGTGCCAGCTCACCCTCTCCGGGACAGGGGCTCTACGAGCAGTACTTC. It specifies CASSPSPGQGLYEQYF.

The chain carries TRBV5-1 and TRBJ2-3, with a tentative D call TRBD2 (6 bases). With 0 bases removed from V and 4 bases from J, the gap between germline ends came to 15 bases. The CDR3 runs to 16 residues. CDR1 SGHRS and CDR2 YFSETQ come from the germline V gene. Here the CDR3 DNA reads TGCGCCAGCAGCTTGGACGGGGGTCTCATCGCAGATACGCAGTATTTT. It yields the protein CASSLDGGLIADTQYF.

This clonotype was observed a handful of times. The rearrangement joins TRBV20-1 to TRBJ2-7; D not certain. Germline V gene data show CDR1 as DFQATT and CDR2 as SNEGSKA (reference sequence). The CDR3 has 12 amino acids. With 1 base removed from V and 5 bases from J, the gap between germline ends came to 9 bases. CDR3 nucleotide sequence: TGCAGTGCTAGAGGGCCTAGGAACGAGCAGTACTTC. Translating it yields CSARGPRNEQYF.

This sequence joins TRBV12-3 or TRBV12-4 and TRBJ2-2; 10 nucleotides align to TRBD2. The CDR3 length is 17 residues. Trimming removed 3 bases from V and 4 bases from J; junction bases left unmatched: 8. CDR3: CASSFSLAGDITGELFF. The CDR3 coding sequence is TGTGCCAGCAGTTTTTCCCTAGCGGGGGATATCACCGGGGAGCTGTTTTTT.

The chain recombines TRBV7-3 with TRBJ1-1, with 7 bases aligning to TRBD1. J lost 4 bases, V lost 5 bases, and 7 bases had no gene match. The CDR3 contains 14 residues. The germline gives CDR1 SGHTA, CDR2 FQGTGA. The CDR3 loop is CASSLGQVATEAFF. CDR3 bases: TGTGCCAGCAGCCTCGGACAGGTCGCCACTGAAGCTTTCTTT.

In this sample, this clonotype turned up a few times. This chain joins TRBV7-2 and TRBJ1-2; D gene ambiguous. CDR1 is SGHTA and CDR2 is FQGNSA in the germline V gene. This CDR3 has 14 amino acids. Deletions cut 1 base from V and 8 bases from J, with 14 bases between. The CDR3 nucleotides are TGTGCCAGCAGCTTAGTGGAGTTTATGAGAGGCTACACCTTC. This gives the protein CASSLVEFMRGYTF.

The gene calls are TRBV7-9 and TRBJ2-1, with 8 bases identical to TRBD2. The germline gives CDR1 SEHNR, CDR2 FQNEAQ (reference sequence). CDR3 length: 16 residues. Trimming at V came to 5 bases and at J to 4 bases, leaving 10 bases not matched to a gene. The CDR3 sequence: CASSPLRGALYNEQFF. CDR3 sequence (DNA): TGTGCCAGCAGCCCCCTGCGGGGGGCCTTATACAATGAGCAGTTCTTC. Together with reference TRBV7-9 and TRBJ2-1, the CDR3 gives the full variable domain: DTGVSQNPRHKITKRGQNVTFRCDPISEHNRLYWYRQTLGQGPEFLTYFQNEAQLEKSRLLSDRFSAERPKGSFSTLEIQRTEQGDSAMYLCASSPLRGALYNEQFFGPGTRLTVL.

V and J are TRBV4-3 and TRBJ2-3; tentatively, D is TRBD1 (6 bases). CDR1 and CDR2 from the germline V gene are LGHNA and YSLEER. V lost 6 bases and J 7 bases, leaving 17 bases between the germline ends. The CDR3 runs 14 residues. The CDR3 DNA is TGCGCCAGCAGTCTTCAGGGGTGGCCCAATACGCAGTATTTT. Translating gives CASSLQGWPNTQYF.

This clonotype was counted a few times. The chain joins TRBV6-2 or TRBV6-3 to TRBJ2-1; D ambiguous. The CDR3 covers 13 residues. CDR1 is MNHEY and CDR2 is SVGEGT in the germline V gene. The V and J ends lost 0 bases and 10 bases respectively, with 10 bases between them. CDR3 DNA sequence: TGTGCCAGCAGTTACTCCACAGTCAGGGAGCAGTTCTTC. Amino acids: CASSYSTVREQFF.

This clonotype was seen more than once but under ten times. The rearrangement joins TRBV20-1 to TRBJ2-7; the D gene is possibly TRBD2 (5 bases). The CDR3 sequence is 11 residues long. V lost 3 bases and J lost 4, with 7 bases in between. CDR1 is DFQATT and CDR2 is SNEGSKA in the germline V gene (reference sequence). Written as DNA, the CDR3 is TGCAGTGCTAGGAGGGTTTACGAGCAGTACTTC. It translates to CSARRVYEQYF.

About this clonotype itself: It may be a read error: a sequence one base away is much more abundant. This is likely a read error, given that the CDR3 carries no conserved phenylalanine or tryptophan at its end. This chain joins TRBV11-2 and TRBJ1-5; a weak D match, TRBD1 (6 bases). The V end was cut by 5 bases, the J end by 5 bases, with 13 bases between. The CDR3 loop spans 14 amino acids. The germline CDR1 and CDR2 sequences are SGHAT and FQNNGV. The CDR3 is CASSLQGSDQPQHC. The CDR3 DNA reads TGTGCCAGCAGCCTACAGGGATCGGATCAGCCCCAGCATTGT.

The table lists this clonotype with a few counts. The CDR3 loop is CATTDRVYEETQYF. CDR3 nucleotides: TGTGCCACGACGGACAGGGTTTATGAAGAGACCCAGTACTTC. The chain links TRBV10-3 to TRBJ2-5; 8 bases align to TRBD1. Germline CDR1 is ENHRY and CDR2 is SYGVKD. Germline trimming cut 10 bases from V and 3 bases from J; bases unmatched to any gene: 10. This CDR3 is 14 amino acids long.

This chain uses TRBV29-1 with TRBJ2-5, with 8 bases lining up with TRBD1. This CDR3 is 13 amino acids long. V was pared by 7 bases and J by 5 bases, with 9 bases of the junction left unmatched. The germline V gene encodes CDR1 SQVTM and CDR2 ANQGSEA. CDR3 in DNA: TGCAGCGCCATGACAGGGGCTGAGGAGACCCAGTACTTC. Translating gives CSAMTGAEETQYF.

As regards this clonotype: One end of the junction fails to match germline, which may point to a read error. This chain joins TRBV4-2 and TRBJ1-1; D ambiguous. The germline CDR1 and CDR2 sequences are LGHNA and YNFKEQ. The CDR3 is 14 residues long. The CDR3 region is CASSQDQEYTDAFF. The CDR3 coding sequence is TGTGCCAGCAGCCAAGATCAGGAGTACACTGATGCTTTCTTT.

This chain links TRBV20-1 with TRBJ2-7; D is perhaps TRBD2 (6 bases). The tail of the sequence fits TRBJ2-5 better, so the J call may be wrong. CDR1 and CDR2 (germline): DFQATT, SNEGSKA (reference sequence). The CDR3 extends over 16 amino acids. The CDR3 DNA reads TGCAGTGCTAGTTCTACCGGTGGCGGGACCCAAGAGACCCAGTACTTC. Its protein is CSASSTGGGTQETQYF.

The rearrangement uses TRBV5-1 and TRBJ2-3; TRBD2 agrees at 10 bases. Germline assignment: CDR1 SGHRS and CDR2 YFSETQ. The junction had 7 bases not matched to a gene; V was cut back by 7 bases and J by 5 bases. CDR3 length: 14 amino acids. The CDR3, as DNA: TGCGCCAGCCGAGCGGGGGGGCCTCAAGATACGCAGTATTTT. This encodes CASRAGGPQDTQYF.